The 26 T cell receptor beta chains reported below all come from one sample, sequenced in a study of shared T cell receptors in the human thymus. This table comes from immunoSEQ multiplex PCR, and its TCRdb copy is limited to in-frame clones, with some not included. This repertoire shows about 660,000 clones, around 89% found once; its top ten account for about 0.01%. These data also formed part of another study, on human thymus T cells.

Sample: thymocytes. These receptors all come from a boy under two years old with a congenital heart defect.

The CDR3 DNA sequence: TGTGCCAGCAGCGTACTCTGGGACAGGCCTTCCTACGAGCAGTACTTC. It specifies CASSVLWDRPSYEQYF. The chain uses TRBV11-2 and TRBJ2-7; 8 nucleotides align to TRBD1. The V gene's germline CDR1 is SGHAT and CDR2 FQNNGV. After removal of 5 bases from V and 1 base from J, the junction contained 10 bases not matched to a gene. The CDR3 length is 16 residues.

This chain links TRBV10-3 with TRBJ2-1, with 7 bases matching TRBD1. V trimming: 10 bases; J trimming: 7 bases; junction bases outside the gene matches: 4. This CDR3 has 11 amino acids. The germline CDR1 and CDR2 sequences are ENHRY and SYGVKD. CDR3 coding DNA: TGTGCCACTACAGGGGTTAATGAGCAGTTCTTC. Translating it yields CATTGVNEQFF.

The chain has TRBV28 and TRBJ2-7; possible D gene TRBD2, 6 bases. Per the germline V gene, CDR1 is MDHEN and CDR2 is SYDVKM. The CDR3 is 17 amino acids. V was pared by 5 bases and J by 1 base, with 21 bases between. CDR3 sequence reads: CASSVRQGRAGSYEQYF. CDR3 DNA: TGTGCCAGCAGTGTAAGGCAGGGCCGGGCGGGGTCCTACGAGCAGTACTTC.

The chain joins TRBV7-6 to TRBJ1-1; 8 bases are shared with TRBD1. This CDR3 region has 16 residues. With 4 bases clipped from V and 0 bases from J, the junction kept 7 bases outside the gene matches. Germline assignment: CDR1 SGHVS and CDR2 FNYEAQ. This CDR3 reads CASSSQQGEVNTEAFF. In DNA form, the CDR3 reads TGTGCCAGCAGCTCTCAACAGGGGGAGGTGAACACTGAAGCTTTCTTT.

This sequence joins TRBV4-1 and TRBJ1-3; D gene unclear. The V end was cut by 4 bases, the J end by 2 bases, with 9 bases between. This CDR3 spans 14 amino acids. The germline gives CDR1 MGHRA, CDR2 YSYEKL. CDR3 nucleotides: TGCGCCAGCAGCCCTTCCGCGACTGGAAACACCATATATTTT. This translates into CASSPSATGNTIYF.

The chain carries TRBV27 and TRBJ2-3, with 10 bases aligning to TRBD2. The germline V gene has CDR1 MNHEY and CDR2 SMNVEV (reference sequence). The ends lost 3 bases at V and 3 bases at J; junction bases unmatched: 9. This CDR3 contains 17 residues. CDR3 sequence: CASSFNPSGSCTDTQYF. As DNA, the CDR3 is TGTGCCAGCAGTTTTAACCCTAGCGGGAGTTGTACAGATACGCAGTATTTT.

J is TRBJ2-1 and V is TRBV27, with TRBD2 as a possible D gene (7 bases). The CDR3 contains 14 residues. The germline V gene has CDR1 MNHEY and CDR2 SMNVEV (reference sequence). V gave up 6 bases and J gave up 7 bases, with 16 bases separating them. The CDR3, as DNA: TGTGCCAGCAGGGGAGGGGGACTCTTGAATGAGCAGTTCTTC. As protein: CASRGGGLLNEQFF.

The CDR3 coding sequence is TGCGCCAGCAGCTTGGGTATAACAGGAACCGAGGACTACGAGCAGTACTTC. It specifies CASSLGITGTEDYEQYF. V usage is TRBV5-1 and J usage is TRBJ2-7; D perhaps matches TRBD1 (5 bases). The ends were cut back, 0 bases at V and 3 bases at J, with 19 bases in the middle. CDR3 length: 17 residues. CDR1 is SGHRS, CDR2 YFSETQ, per germline.

The rearrangement uses TRBV30 and TRBJ2-7; 9 bases fit TRBD2. The germline V gene has CDR1 GTSNPN and CDR2 SVGIG (reference sequence). V lost 4 bases to trimming and J lost 5 bases; unmatched junction nucleotides: 6. This CDR3 is 13 amino acids long. DNA for the CDR3: TGTGCCTGGACGGGACTAGCCCCGAACGAGCAGTACTTC. Protein sequence: CAWTGLAPNEQYF.

The rearrangement links TRBV6-6 to TRBJ1-2; 7 bases fit TRBD1. In germline, CDR1 is MNHNY, CDR2 SVGAGI (reference sequence). With V trimmed by 2 bases and J by 4 bases, 10 bases remained unmatched. There are 16 residues in the CDR3. The CDR3 protein is CASSYLFQTGFYGYTF. In DNA, the CDR3 is TGTGCCAGCAGTTACCTTTTTCAGACAGGGTTCTATGGCTACACCTTC.

V and J are TRBV7-9 and TRBJ2-7; no clear D gene. V gave up 3 bases and J gave up 0 bases, with 12 bases separating them. Germline CDR1 is SEHNR and CDR2 is FQNEAQ (reference sequence). CDR3 length: 15 amino acids. The chain's CDR3 is CASSFAGSSSYEQYF. The CDR3 DNA follows: TGTGCCAGCAGCTTCGCCGGTTCTAGCTCCTACGAGCAGTACTTC.

The V gene is TRBV6-5, the J gene TRBJ2-3; D not certain. This CDR3 has 15 residues. Trimming removed 2 bases from V and 4 bases from J, with 13 bases in between. CDR1 and CDR2 from the germline V gene are MNHEY and SVGAGI. CDR3 sequence: CASSYDSARPDTQYF. CDR3 nucleotides: TGTGCCAGCAGTTACGATTCAGCGCGACCAGATACGCAGTATTTT.

This chain joins TRBV7-8 and TRBJ1-2; 7 bases line up with TRBD1. Germline V lookup: CDR1 SGHVS, CDR2 FQNEAQ. This CDR3 contains 15 residues. With V trimmed by 5 bases and J by 7 bases, 13 bases remained unmatched. CDR3 in DNA: TGTGCCAGCAGCCTTCACCTAGACAGGGTGGGTGGCTACACCTTC. This translates into CASSLHLDRVGGYTF.

This clone was seen only a few times. The chain links TRBV7-8 to TRBJ1-1; maybe TRBD1 (6 bases). The CDR3 runs to 15 residues. The germline gives CDR1 SGHVS, CDR2 FQNEAQ. The V gene lost 6 bases and the J gene lost 5 bases, with 19 bases spanning the gap. CDR3 DNA: TGTGCCAGCAGTCAACCTTCACAGGGTCGGACTGAAGCTTTCTTT. This encodes CASSQPSQGRTEAFF.

The J gene is TRBJ1-5, the V gene TRBV5-8, with TRBD1 matching 8 bases. J was trimmed by 5 bases and V by 4 bases; bases with no gene match: 23. Germline V gene data show CDR1 as SGHTS and CDR2 as YDEGEE. CDR3 length: 20 residues. CDR3 residues: CASSSPRDRRFNGVDQPQHF. The CDR3 bases are TGTGCCAGCAGCAGCCCCCGGGACAGGCGCTTTAATGGGGTTGATCAGCCCCAGCATTTT.

The chain employs TRBV27 and TRBJ1-2, with 7 bases that match TRBD1. The CDR3 runs 15 residues. Germline CDR1 is MNHEY and CDR2 is SMNVEV (reference sequence). Trimming cost V 4 bases and J 3 bases; bases outside gene matches: 8. The CDR3 region is CASSSRQGKDYGYTF. CDR3 DNA sequence: TGTGCCAGCAGTTCCCGACAGGGAAAGGACTATGGCTACACCTTC.

The chain has TRBV4-1 and TRBJ2-2; a possible D gene is TRBD2 (7 bases). The germline V and J ends were trimmed by 4 bases and 4 bases, with 25 bases remaining between them. Germline CDR1 and CDR2: MGHRA and YSYEKL. This CDR3 comprises 19 residues. CDR3 residues: CASSPRTRGGPTGTGELFF. CDR3 bases: TGCGCCAGCAGCCCAAGGACGCGCGGGGGCCCCACGGGCACCGGGGAGCTGTTTTTT.

This clone has a handful of counts. This sequence joins TRBV7-2 and TRBJ2-7, with D perhaps TRBD2 (6 bases). The CDR3 runs to 17 residues. CDR1 is SGHTA, CDR2 FQGNSA, per germline. Trimming shortened V by 0 bases and J by 0 bases, and 15 bases separated the two germline ends. CDR3 nucleotide sequence: TGTGCCAGCAGCTTAGCGCCCCGGGACTCGAGCTCCTACGAGCAGTACTTC. Its protein is CASSLAPRDSSSYEQYF.

V gene TRBV2 combines with J gene TRBJ1-5; TRBD1 matches at 8 bases. The germline V gene encodes CDR1 SNHLY and CDR2 FYNNEI. The CDR3 has 13 amino acids. V was clipped by 3 bases and J by 6 bases; unmatched bases: 1. CDR3 protein: CASSDGTGQPQHF. As DNA, the CDR3 is TGTGCCAGCAGTGACGGGACAGGTCAGCCCCAGCATTTT.

The chain combines TRBV6-5 with TRBJ2-7, with 11 bases that match TRBD1. This CDR3 spans 16 amino acids. From germline, CDR1 is MNHEY and CDR2 SVGAGI. J was trimmed by 2 bases and V by 2 bases; bases with no gene match: 5. The CDR3 DNA is TGTGCCAGCAGTTACCCTCGGGGACAGGGGGCCTACGAGCAGTACTTC. Translating it yields CASSYPRGQGAYEQYF.

The chain combines TRBV5-1 with TRBJ1-6; 8 bases line up with TRBD1. V was clipped by 4 bases and J by 10 bases; unmatched bases: 13. Germline values: CDR1 SGHRS, CDR2 YFSETQ. This CDR3 region has 16 residues. Here the CDR3 DNA reads TGCGCCAGCAGCCAGGAACCGGACAGGGTTATCTCACCCCTCCACTTT. Protein: CASSQEPDRVISPLHF.

V is TRBV4-3 and J is TRBJ2-2, with 9 bases aligning to TRBD2. The V and J ends lost 0 bases and 4 bases, in that order; junction bases with no gene match: 9. The germline gives CDR1 LGHNA, CDR2 YSLEER. CDR3 length equals 18 residues. The CDR3 DNA sequence: TGCGCCAGCAGCCAAGAAGCCCGTAGCGGGAGTACCACCGGGGAGCTGTTTTTT. Its protein product is CASSQEARSGSTTGELFF.

V is TRBV7-2 and J is TRBJ2-7, with D possibly TRBD1 on 8 matching bases. The germline CDR1 and CDR2 sequences are SGHTA and FQGNSA. V was cut by 1 base and J by 5 bases, with 24 bases left in between. The CDR3 is 18 residues long. The CDR3: CASSLGPKQGGYRDEQYF. The CDR3 nucleotides are TGTGCCAGCAGCTTAGGGCCCAAACAGGGGGGGTATAGGGACGAGCAGTACTTC.

The gene calls are TRBV11-2 and TRBJ2-3, with 10 bases matching TRBD1. Germline loops: CDR1 SGHAT, CDR2 FQNNGV. V lost 5 bases, J lost 8 bases, and 10 bases stayed unmatched. This CDR3 has 15 residues. CDR3 sequence: CASSPGGTGAGTQYF. As DNA, the CDR3 is TGTGCCAGCAGCCCAGGGGGGACAGGGGCTGGTACGCAGTATTTT.

This sequence joins TRBV5-1 and TRBJ2-2, with D perhaps matching TRBD2 (6 bases). This CDR3 has 17 amino acids. CDR1 SGHRS and CDR2 YFSETQ come from the germline V gene. V lost 4 bases and J 1 base, leaving 17 bases between the germline ends. The CDR3 region is CASSIDSGGLNTGELFF. CDR3 bases: TGCGCCAGCAGCATAGACTCCGGGGGATTGAACACCGGGGAGCTGTTTTTT.

This chain connects TRBV12-5 to TRBJ2-2; 12 bases are shared with TRBD1. After removal of 4 bases from V and 5 bases from J, the junction contained 11 bases not matched to a gene. The germline CDR1 and CDR2 sequences are LGHNT and FRNRAP. The CDR3 is 18 residues long. Here the CDR3 reads CASGSGTGGPWETGELFF. CDR3 coding DNA: TGTGCTAGTGGTTCTGGGACAGGGGGCCCCTGGGAAACCGGGGAGCTGTTTTTT.